This T cell receptor (beta chain) was identified in a study of neoadjuvant anti-PD-1 for oral cavity cancer. The wider study: Patients without progression got a fourth dose around day 43. The study, taken as a whole, reports: With three patients per group, TCR findings need larger cohorts.

Assay used: immunoSEQ multiplex PCR; TCRdb lists only in-frame clones, some missing. The sample gives more than 50,000 clones, roughly 84% of which show up once; approximately 2.8% is in the top ten. Analysis of PBMCs was direct, with no culture step. As to this clone: Antigen specificity is unknown.

The CDR3 spans 16 residues. The germline gives CDR1 LNHDA, CDR2 SQIVND (reference sequence). The V end was cut by 1 base, the J end by 0 bases, with 12 bases between. The clonotype was recovered from a person aged 35 to 85 with oral cavity squamous cell carcinoma. The sample here was PBMCs, taken before nivolumab (anti-PD-1) treatment. The V call is TRBV19, the J call TRBJ1-1; D may be TRBD1 (5 bases). The CDR3 nucleotides are TGTGCCAGTAGTATAGCCGGGACGGCTATGAACACTGAAGCTTTCTTT. It specifies CASSIAGTAMNTEAFF.